Listed below are T cell receptor beta chains from one sample, sequenced in a study of T-cell reconstitution after alpha-beta-depleted transplantation in children. TCRdb ran MiXCR on the PCR reads and lists one entry per CDR3 protein. The repertoire has 330,000 or so distinct CDR3 sequences, about 9.4% of them found once; the top ten carry 7% to 9.5%. The sample was PBMCs, taken before TCRalphabeta/CD19-depleted stem cell transplant. The receptors here all came from a boy younger than two with acute myeloid leukemia, due to receive a stem cell transplant. CDR3s include the opening cysteine and the closing phenylalanine or tryptophan. Each record gives: V gene, D gene, CDR3 length, clone size, CDR3 protein. D genes are given only for firm matches. The listing skips clone size in some rows; elsewhere it reads once, few, many or a size class.

V: TRBV6-1
D: -
length: 15
size: many
CDR3: CASRRGWTSTDTQYF

V: TRBV9
D: -
length: 13
size: few
CDR3: CASSAHTQETQYF

V: TRBV5-1
D: -
length: 14
size: many
CDR3: CASSVDRIINEQFF

V: TRBV10-3
D: TRBD2
length: 13
size: many
CDR3: CACRGLASETQYF

V: TRBV24-1
D: -
length: 12
size: few
CDR3: CATSDSRGEQFF

V: TRBV7-8
D: -
length: 14
size: many
CDR3: CASSLRAGVQPQHF

V: TRBV7-6
D: -
length: 14
size: many
CDR3: CASSSLRLYNEQFF

V: TRBV5-1
D: -
length: 12
size: few
CDR3: CASSFGAGEQFF

V: TRBV12-3/TRBV12-4
D: -
length: 14
size: -
CDR3: CASTLGRVDYEQYF

V: TRBV7-2
D: -
length: 12
size: -
CDR3: CASSRTRNTIYF

V: TRBV28
D: TRBD2
length: 19
size: few
CDR3: CASSLSSTAGGIGANVLTF

V: TRBV28
D: -
length: 16
size: many
CDR3: CASSFSVGVLNNEQFF

V: TRBV27
D: -
length: 13
size: many
CDR3: CASSLADSYEQYF

V: TRBV5-6
D: -
length: 17
size: many
CDR3: CASSRRWGGVKGEKLFF